Listed below are T cell receptor beta chains from one sample, sequenced in a study of blood T cell repertoires in COVID-19. The table came from immunoSEQ multiplex PCR; TCRdb's copy has only in-frame clones and leaves some out. The table has hundreds of thousands of clones, about nine tenths seen once. The sequenced sample consisted of PBMCs or T cells enriched from blood (not recorded which). Source of these receptors: a man aged 55-75 years who had recovered from COVID-19. Both conserved end residues are part of each CDR3. The D gene is left open where the match is weak. Not every row has a clone size; where given, it reads once, few, many or a size class.

clone_size	d_call	v_call	cdr3_length	j_call	cdr3_nt	cdr3_aa
-	TRBD1	TRBV6-6	16	TRBJ1-6	TGTGCCAGCAGCACACAAAGGACAGGGCGGAATTCACCCCTCCACTTT	CASSTQRTGRNSPLHF
-	TRBD1	TRBV6-2/TRBV6-3	16	TRBJ2-5	TGTGCCAGCAGTTACAGGGGGGACAGGGGCGTCGGGACCCAGTACTTC	CASSYRGDRGVGTQYF
-	-	TRBV5-1	15	TRBJ2-1	TGCGCCAGCAGCTTGTCTCAGGGCGGTAGCAATGAGCAGTTCTTC	CASSLSQGGSNEQFF
-	-	TRBV14	13	TRBJ2-3	TGTGCCAGCAGCCAAGTAGGGGGGGATGGGCAGTATTTT	CASSQVGGDGQYF
once	TRBD2	TRBV19	17	TRBJ2-2	TGTGCCACCGCCAAGGGGACTAGCGGGGGTGGCACCGGGGAGCTGTTTTTT	CATAKGTSGGGTGELFF
few	TRBD1	TRBV5-1	14	TRBJ1-4	TGCGCCAGCACCCGAGGACAGGGGAATGAAAAACTGTTTTTT	CASTRGQGNEKLFF
-	-	TRBV18	15	TRBJ1-5	TGTGCCAGCTCACCTGGACACCATAGCAATCAGCCCCAGCATTTT	CASSPGHHSNQPQHF
-	-	TRBV6-2/TRBV6-3	14	TRBJ2-3	TGTGCCAGCAGTTGGGACTTAAGCACAGATACGCAGTATTTT	CASSWDLSTDTQYF
-	-	TRBV9	14	TRBJ2-2	TGTGCCAGCAGGAGGGCGGTGAACACCGGGGAGCTGTTTTTT	CASRRAVNTGELFF
-	-	TRBV7-9	13	TRBJ1-1	TGTGCCAGCAGCCTCGAGGGTAACACTGAAGCTTTCTTT	CASSLEGNTEAFF
-	TRBD1	TRBV19	15	TRBJ2-2	TGTGCCAGTAGTCTCCGGGACAGACATACCGGGGAGCTGTTTTTT	CASSLRDRHTGELFF
-	-	TRBV18	12	TRBJ1-6	TGTGCCAGCTCTCCTGAGGGTTCACCCCTCCACTTT	CASSPEGSPLHF
-	TRBD2	TRBV7-6	15	TRBJ2-1	TGTGCCAGCAGCTTTAACAGCGGGAGCTACAATGAGCAGTTCTTC	CASSFNSGSYNEQFF
-	TRBD1	TRBV4-2	15	TRBJ1-5	TGTGCCAGCAGCCAATCGGACAGGGGCAATCAGCCCCAGCATTTT	CASSQSDRGNQPQHF
-	TRBD2	TRBV2	17	TRBJ2-2	TGTGCCAGCAGCGCCGGGCTAGCGGGGGGGTACACCGGGGAGCTGTTTTTT	CASSAGLAGGYTGELFF